What follows are 30 T cell receptor beta chains derived from one specimen sequenced in a study of T cell repertoires in cytomegalovirus infection. TCRdb re-called the reads with MiXCR, one entry per CDR3 protein. Here the sample spans 150,000 to 200,000 distinct CDR3 sequences, under 25% being singletons. Sequenced input: PBMCs. The receptors derive from a human donor in good health (CMV status not recorded). Some clones in this sample may be carry-over from other donors' samples.

This clonotype turned up a few times. This sequence joins TRBV11-3 and TRBJ1-1; D is ambiguous. CDR3 length equals 12 residues. Looked up from germline, CDR1 is SGHNT and CDR2 is YENEEA. The V end was cut by 5 bases, the J end by 4 bases, with 8 bases between. CDR3 sequence: CASSRLTTEAFF. DNA for the CDR3: TGTGCCAGCAGCCGTTTGACCACTGAAGCTTTCTTT.

This clonotype was observed a few times. V gene TRBV7-9 combines with J gene TRBJ1-1; 9 bases fit TRBD1. Trimming cost V 3 bases and J 0 bases; bases outside gene matches: 8. From germline, CDR1 is SEHNR and CDR2 FQNEAQ (reference sequence). The CDR3 extends over 17 amino acids. The CDR3 DNA is TGTGCCAGCAGCTTTAGGGACAGGGAAGGAGTGAACACTGAAGCTTTCTTT. Amino acid sequence: CASSFRDREGVNTEAFF.

V usage is TRBV28 and J usage is TRBJ1-2, with 7 bases fitting TRBD1. The CDR3 extends over 13 amino acids. Germline V CDR1 and CDR2: MDHEN, SYDVKM. Losses at the gene ends were 3 bases for V and 8 bases for J; bases not matched to a gene: 6. For the CDR3, the DNA is TGTGCCAGCAGTTTGAGGGGGCTGGGCGGCTACACCTTC. Protein product: CASSLRGLGGYTF.

This CDR3 is CASSEEYWAPAEQYF. The CDR3 DNA sequence: TGTGCCAGCAGTGAAGAGTATTGGGCCCCAGCAGAGCAGTACTTC. The chain combines TRBV6-1 with TRBJ2-7, with unresolved D. V gave up 1 base and J gave up 7 bases, with 17 bases separating them. This CDR3 has 15 amino acids. CDR1 MNHNS and CDR2 SASEGT come from the germline V gene.

The chain uses TRBV5-4 and TRBJ1-1; D is perhaps TRBD1 (5 bases). The V gene lost 0 bases and the J gene lost 5 bases, with 17 bases spanning the gap. The CDR3 length is 16 residues. Germline V lookup: CDR1 SGHNT, CDR2 YYREEE (reference sequence). CDR3 coding DNA: TGTGCCAGCAGCTTGGCCCCTGGTGGGGGTGGAACTGAAGCTTTCTTT. It specifies CASSLAPGGGGTEAFF.

This clonotype was observed at least ten times. The chain has TRBV6-2 or TRBV6-3 and TRBJ1-5; TRBD1 might be the D (6 bases). With 6 bases removed from V and 3 bases from J, the gap between germline ends came to 15 bases. Per the germline V gene, CDR1 is MNHEY and CDR2 is SVGEGT. CDR3 length: 15 residues. Here the CDR3 reads CASRHRVIDNQPQHF. DNA of the CDR3: TGTGCCAGCAGACACAGGGTTATTGACAATCAGCCCCAGCATTTT.

This clonotype was seen many times. The chain combines TRBV7-2 with TRBJ2-7, with D uncertain. The CDR3 covers 11 residues. With 8 bases removed from V and 3 bases from J, the gap between germline ends came to 8 bases. Germline V CDR1 and CDR2: SGHTA, FQGNSA. In DNA, the CDR3 is TGTGCCAGCGCAGCCGGCTACGAGCAGTACTTC. It encodes CASAAGYEQYF.

This clonotype was counted at least ten times. The chain employs TRBV7-9 and TRBJ2-7, with D perhaps TRBD1 or TRBD2 (6 bases each). The CDR3 loop spans 13 amino acids. Germline V gene sequence: CDR1 SEHNR, CDR2 FQNEAQ (reference sequence). Trimming cost V 4 bases and J 2 bases, with 9 bases left between them. Here the CDR3 DNA reads TGTGCCAGCAGCTGGGGGGACACCTACGAGCAGTACTTC. This encodes CASSWGDTYEQYF.

This clonotype has more than one count but fewer than ten. The chain couples TRBV12-3 or TRBV12-4 to TRBJ2-7, with TRBD2 identical over 8 bases. V was pared by 7 bases and J by 6 bases, with 14 bases of the junction left unmatched. The CDR3 sequence is 15 residues long. The CDR3 DNA is TGTGCCAGCAAACATAGCGGGGCCGCCCCCCCCGAGCAGTACTTC. This gives the protein CASKHSGAAPPEQYF.

Ten or more counts support this clonotype. The chain couples TRBV15 to TRBJ2-5; 8 bases fit TRBD2. The CDR3 length is 14 residues. V shed 5 bases and J 5 bases; nucleotides not matched to a gene: 7. Germline values: CDR1 LNHNV, CDR2 YYDKDF (reference sequence). CDR3 sequence: CATSPRGGRETQYF. CDR3 DNA sequence: TGTGCCACCAGCCCTCGGGGGGGTCGGGAGACCCAGTACTTC.

Ten or more counts support this clonotype. The J gene is TRBJ2-1, the V gene TRBV7-2; TRBD2 matches 10 bases. Germline loops: CDR1 SGHTA, CDR2 FQGNSA. CDR3 length equals 15 residues. V shed 4 bases and J 7 bases; nucleotides not matched to a gene: 7. The CDR3 DNA is TGTGCCAGCAGCTCCTGGACACTAGCGGGGAATGAGCAGTTCTTC. This translates into CASSSWTLAGNEQFF.

The chain combines TRBV30 with TRBJ2-4; D is perhaps TRBD2 (7 bases). Germline CDR1 and CDR2: GTSNPN and SVGIG (reference sequence). The CDR3 runs to 17 residues. V dropped 0 bases and J dropped 3 bases, with 18 bases sitting between them. The CDR3 loop is CAWSVRGAGRVKNIQYF. The CDR3 DNA follows: TGTGCCTGGAGTGTACGGGGGGCTGGGAGGGTCAAAAACATTCAGTACTTC.

The chain uses TRBV2 and TRBJ2-7; the D is unclear. Per germline, CDR1 SNHLY and CDR2 FYNNEI. The CDR3 has 13 amino acids. The V end lost 3 bases, the J end lost 1 base, and 7 bases lay between the germline ends. CDR3 DNA: TGTGCCAGCAGTGATGGGCAGTCCTACGAGCAGTACTTC. Its protein product is CASSDGQSYEQYF.

This clonotype showed up just a few times. This chain connects TRBV28 to TRBJ2-2; 11 bases fit TRBD2. CDR1 MDHEN and CDR2 SYDVKM come from the germline V gene. With 3 bases clipped from V and 6 bases from J, the junction kept 3 bases outside the gene matches. The CDR3 spans 15 residues. The CDR3 loop is CASSFRTSGSGELFF. DNA of the CDR3: TGTGCCAGCAGTTTCCGGACTAGCGGGTCCGGGGAGCTGTTTTTT. Complete variable domain (other parts from reference TRBV28 and TRBJ2-2): DVKVTQSSRYLVKRTGEKVFLECVQDMDHENMFWYRQDPGLGLRLIYFSYDVKMKEKGDIPEGYSVSREKKERFSLILESASTNQTSMYLCASSFRTSGSGELFFGEGSRLTVL.

This clonotype was counted a few times. This chain uses TRBV10-3 with TRBJ2-2; D possibly corresponds to TRBD1 (5 bases). The CDR3 has 15 amino acids. CDR1 and CDR2 (germline): ENHRY, SYGVKD. V was shortened by 5 bases and J by 0 bases, with 10 bases between the two germline ends. Here the CDR3 DNA reads TGTGCCATCAGTCTACAGGTCACGAACACCGGGGAGCTGTTTTTT. It codes for CAISLQVTNTGELFF.

This chain connects TRBV27 to TRBJ1-4, with D unresolved. CDR1 and CDR2 from the germline V gene are MNHEY and SMNVEV (reference sequence). The CDR3 consists of 14 residues. Trimming shortened V by 5 bases and J by 5 bases, and 12 bases separated the two germline ends. CDR3 sequence (DNA): TGTGCCAGCAGTGGAAGGAGGTGGAATGAAAAACTGTTTTTT. It is translated as CASSGRRWNEKLFF. Filled out from reference TRBV27 and TRBJ1-4, the complete variable domain reads EAQVTQNPRYLITVTGKKLTVTCSQNMNHEYMSWYRQDPGLGLRQIYYSMNVEVTDKGDVPEGYKVSRKEKRNFPLILESPSPNQTSLYFCASSGRRWNEKLFFGSGTQLSVL.

This rearrangement joins TRBV25-1 to TRBJ1-2, with D hard to call. CDR1 is MGHDK, CDR2 SYGVNS, per germline. V was shortened by 7 bases and J by 4 bases, with 10 bases between the two germline ends. The CDR3 has 12 amino acids. The CDR3 protein is CASNSAIYGYTF. The CDR3 coding sequence is TGTGCCAGCAACAGTGCCATCTATGGCTACACCTTC.

The chain employs TRBV4-1 and TRBJ1-6; no clear D gene. Looked up from germline, CDR1 is MGHRA and CDR2 is YSYEKL. V was trimmed by 0 bases and J by 10 bases, leaving 10 bases between them. The CDR3 consists of 14 residues. CDR3 DNA: TGCGCCAGCAGCCAAGAGGCCAGACGATCACCCCTCCACTTT. Translating gives CASSQEARRSPLHF.

This clonotype was recorded a few times. The J gene is TRBJ2-5, the V gene TRBV7-2; 8 bases map to TRBD2. Germline V gene data show CDR1 as SGHTA and CDR2 as FQGNSA. V lost 5 bases to trimming and J lost 5 bases; unmatched junction nucleotides: 13. This CDR3 has 16 amino acids. The CDR3: CASSPHGGAGVETQYF. Written as DNA, the CDR3 is TGTGCCAGCAGCCCCCACGGGGGAGCGGGAGTGGAGACCCAGTACTTC.

This chain links TRBV7-2 with TRBJ2-1, with D perhaps matching TRBD2 (5 bases). Germline-derived CDR1 and CDR2 are SGHTA and FQGNSA. The CDR3 runs 15 residues. V lost 1 base to trimming and J lost 4 bases, with 11 bases between them. CDR3: CASSLGSTGYNEQFF. CDR3 DNA: TGTGCCAGCAGCTTAGGTTCCACGGGGTACAATGAGCAGTTCTTC.

This clonotype has a count of ten or more. The rearrangement links TRBV11-2 to TRBJ2-1; D is ambiguous. The CDR3 is made up of 13 amino acids. Trimming pared 0 bases from V and 12 bases from J, leaving 12 bases between. Germline CDR1 is SGHAT and CDR2 is FQNNGV. This CDR3 reads CASSLEGWAGQFF. For the CDR3, the DNA is TGTGCCAGCAGCTTAGAGGGTTGGGCAGGGCAGTTCTTC.

CDR3 nucleotides: TGCAGCGTTGGGGGAACTGAAGCTTTCTTT. Translated, it gives CSVGGTEAFF. V gene TRBV29-1 combines with J gene TRBJ1-1; D gene uncertain. V was shortened by 4 bases and J by 5 bases, with 5 bases between the two germline ends. Germline values: CDR1 SQVTM, CDR2 ANQGSEA. This CDR3 region has 10 residues. The whole variable domain, filled in from reference TRBV29-1 and TRBJ1-1, reads SAVISQKPSRDICQRGTSLTIQCQVDSQVTMMFWYRQQPGQSLTLIATANQGSEATYESGFVIDKFPISRPNLTFSTLTVSNMSPEDSSIYLCSVGGTEAFFGQGTRLTVV.

This clonotype has a count of ten or more. The V call is TRBV7-9, the J call TRBJ1-1, with D hard to call. The CDR3 is made up of 13 amino acids. Germline V gene sequence: CDR1 SEHNR, CDR2 FQNEAQ (reference sequence). The V gene lost 1 base and the J gene lost 8 bases, with 11 bases spanning the gap. The CDR3 is CASSLEGGLEAFF. In DNA form, the CDR3 reads TGTGCCAGCAGCTTAGAGGGAGGGCTGGAAGCTTTCTTT.

This clonotype showed up many times. The chain recombines TRBV12-3 or TRBV12-4 with TRBJ1-1, with D tentatively TRBD1 (5 bases). CDR3 length equals 15 residues. Trimming took 4 bases from V and 3 from J, leaving 15 bases between them. CDR3 DNA: TGTGCCAGCAGTTCGGGGACGGCTGTGGACACTGAAGCTTTCTTT. The encoded protein is CASSSGTAVDTEAFF.

V and J are TRBV19 and TRBJ1-5; D is undetermined. This CDR3 has 15 amino acids. Germline assignment: CDR1 LNHDA and CDR2 SQIVND (reference sequence). V lost 1 base and J lost 4, with 11 bases in between. CDR3 amino acids: CASSIAETRNQPQHF. The CDR3 DNA reads TGTGCCAGTAGTATAGCCGAGACACGTAATCAGCCCCAGCATTTT.

The chain is built from TRBV7-3 and TRBJ2-1; D possibly corresponds to TRBD1 (5 bases). The CDR3 spans 17 residues. Germline V gene lookup returns CDR1 SGHTA and CDR2 FQGTGA. V was trimmed by 1 base and J by 1 base, leaving 14 bases between them. The CDR3, as DNA: TGTGCCAGCAGCTTAAGTTCAGGGATTGGGTCCTACAATGAGCAGTTCTTC. This codes for CASSLSSGIGSYNEQFF.

There are many counts of this clonotype. The rearrangement uses TRBV7-2 and TRBJ2-2; 13 bases map to TRBD2. Unmatched junction bases numbered 7, after V lost 5 bases and J lost 4 bases. Germline V gene lookup returns CDR1 SGHTA and CDR2 FQGNSA. The CDR3 contains 17 residues. CDR3 in amino acids: CASSRDRTSGSTGELFF. CDR3 DNA sequence: TGTGCCAGCAGCCGGGACCGGACTAGCGGGAGCACCGGGGAGCTGTTTTTT. Full variable domain (missing parts from reference TRBV7-2 and TRBJ2-2): GAGVSQSPSNKVTEKGKDVELRCDPISGHTALYWYRQSLGQGLEFLIYFQGNSAPDKSGLPSDRFSAERTGGSVSTLTIQRTQQEDSAVYLCASSRDRTSGSTGELFFGEGSRLTVL.

The CDR3 spells CASSRGGDRKLNTEAFF. The CDR3 region has the DNA TGCGCCAGCAGCCGCGGGGGGGACAGAAAACTTAACACTGAAGCTTTCTTT. The chain carries TRBV5-1 and TRBJ1-1, with 7 bases lining up with TRBD1. J gave up 2 bases and V 4 bases, and 14 bases lay outside the gene matches. This CDR3 contains 17 residues. CDR1 is SGHRS and CDR2 is YFSETQ in the germline V gene.

The J gene is TRBJ2-7, the V gene TRBV12-3 or TRBV12-4; 12 positions match TRBD2. V lost 4 bases and J lost 2; bases outside the gene matches: 6. CDR3 length equals 16 residues. The CDR3, as DNA: TGTGCCAGCAGTTCGCGGACTAGCGGGACTACCTACGAGCAGTACTTC. It translates to CASSSRTSGTTYEQYF.

This clonotype was seen many times. The chain is built from TRBV6-5 and TRBJ1-5; no clear D gene. Trimming took off 2 bases at V and 6 bases at J, with 14 bases between the two ends. The V gene's germline CDR1 is MNHEY and CDR2 SVGAGI. The CDR3 contains 15 residues. This CDR3 reads CASSYRGDVGQPQHF. The CDR3 bases are TGTGCCAGCAGTTACCGCGGGGATGTGGGTCAGCCCCAGCATTTT.